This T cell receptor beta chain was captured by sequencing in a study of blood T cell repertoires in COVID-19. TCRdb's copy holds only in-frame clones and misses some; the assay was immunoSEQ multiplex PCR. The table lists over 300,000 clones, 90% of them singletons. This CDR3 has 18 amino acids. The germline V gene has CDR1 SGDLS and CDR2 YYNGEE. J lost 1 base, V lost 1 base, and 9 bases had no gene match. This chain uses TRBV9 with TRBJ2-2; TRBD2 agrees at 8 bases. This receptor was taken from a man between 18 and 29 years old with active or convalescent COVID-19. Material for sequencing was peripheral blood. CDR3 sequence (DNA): TGTGCCAGCAGCGTACGGGGTGCGGGAGGAAGGAACACCGGGGAGCTGTTTTTT. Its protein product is CASSVRGAGGRNTGELFF.